These 18 T cell receptor beta chains came from one sample sequenced in a study of CD8+CD57+ T cells in acquired aplastic anemia. For sequencing, patients were chosen who had shown expansion of CD8+CD57+ cells by flow cytometry. TCR beta VDJ and CDR3 profiling used genomic DNA as template. MiXCR was run by TCRdb on the reads, yielding one entry per CDR3 protein. The sample records about 200,000 distinct CDR3 sequences, 65% being singletons. The sequencing input was sorted CD4+, CD8+, or CD8+CD57+ T cells (not recorded which) from PBMCs. Receptors were obtained from a human donor with aplastic anemia.

This clonotype was seen only a few times. The rearrangement joins TRBV12-3 or TRBV12-4 to TRBJ2-1; the D is unclear. The V and J ends lost 3 bases and 4 bases respectively, with 7 bases between them. The CDR3 has 13 amino acids. This chain's CDR3 is CASSLDGYNEQFF. DNA of the CDR3: TGTGCCAGCAGTTTGGACGGTTACAATGAGCAGTTCTTC.

As for this clonotype: An end of the junction differs from the germline gene, which may be a read error. The CDR3 region is CASSSYKAGGTYEQCF. The CDR3 DNA reads TGCGCCAGCAGCTCGTATAAAGCGGGGGGGACCTACGAGCAGTGCTTC. The chain combines TRBV5-1 with TRBJ2-7; 10 bases are shared with TRBD2. The CDR3 consists of 16 residues. Germline CDR1 reads SGHRS; CDR2 reads YFSETQ.

This clonotype was detected a few times. The J gene is TRBJ2-3, the V gene TRBV20-1, with D possibly matching TRBD1 (6 bases). V dropped 3 bases and J dropped 4 bases, with 14 bases sitting between them. Germline CDR1 reads DFQATT; CDR2 reads SNEGSKA (reference sequence). There are 14 residues in the CDR3. The CDR3 DNA sequence: TGCAGTGCTAGGAAGCAGGGGCCTGCAGATACGCAGTATTTT. Residues: CSARKQGPADTQYF.

This clonotype has a count of ten or more. CDR3 bases: TGTGCCAGCACCCAGGTATCCAATGGCTACACCTTC. Translation gives CASTQVSNGYTF. The chain uses TRBV6-6 and TRBJ1-2; D gene uncertain. The V gene lost 7 bases and the J gene lost 6 bases, with 12 bases spanning the gap. CDR3 length equals 12 residues. CDR1 is MNHNY, CDR2 SVGAGI, per germline (reference sequence).

This rearrangement joins TRBV24-1 to TRBJ2-7; possible D gene TRBD1, 6 bases. V lost 2 bases and J lost 6, with 10 bases in between. Germline V gene sequence: CDR1 KGHDR, CDR2 SFDVKD. The CDR3 contains 13 residues. The CDR3 DNA sequence: TGTGCCACCAGTGATTCCCTAGGGGGCGAGCAGTACTTC. It yields the protein CATSDSLGGEQYF.

V usage is TRBV7-2 and J usage is TRBJ1-1; no firm D call. Germline V gene sequence: CDR1 SGHTA, CDR2 FQGNSA. Trimming shortened V by 1 base and J by 4 bases, and 13 bases separated the two germline ends. The CDR3 sequence is 15 residues long. CDR3 sequence (DNA): TGTGCCAGCAGCTTAGGAATCACACGGGGCACTGAAGCTTTCTTT. This codes for CASSLGITRGTEAFF. Looking up the rest from reference TRBV7-2 and TRBJ1-1 gives the full variable domain: GAGVSQSPSNKVTEKGKDVELRCDPISGHTALYWYRQSLGQGLEFLIYFQGNSAPDKSGLPSDRFSAERTGGSVSTLTIQRTQQEDSAVYLCASSLGITRGTEAFFGQGTRLTVV.

The V and J genes are TRBV7-8 and TRBJ1-6; possible D gene TRBD1, 5 bases. The CDR3 length is 13 residues. V was cut by 4 bases and J by 6 bases, with 7 bases left in between. The V gene's germline CDR1 is SGHVS and CDR2 FQNEAQ. CDR3 amino acids: CASSSGGNSPLHF. CDR3 in DNA: TGTGCCAGCAGCTCGGGGGGTAATTCACCCCTCCACTTT.

The chain employs TRBV7-6 and TRBJ2-5, with D possibly being TRBD2 (7 bases). This CDR3 has 16 amino acids. Trimming shortened V by 4 bases and J by 4 bases, and 19 bases separated the two germline ends. CDR1 SGHVS and CDR2 FNYEAQ come from the germline V gene. Here the CDR3 DNA reads TGTGCCAGCAGCTCCACCGGCACAGGGAGGGGAGAGACCCAGTACTTC. This codes for CASSSTGTGRGETQYF.

This sequence joins TRBV20-1 and TRBJ2-7; D uncertain. The CDR3 length is 14 residues. V gave up 1 base and J gave up 6 bases, with 16 bases separating them. Germline CDR1 reads DFQATT; CDR2 reads SNEGSKA (reference sequence). CDR3 coding DNA: TGCAGTGCTAGAGCTGCCAGCCTTAGAGGCGAGCAGTACTTC. Its translation is CSARAASLRGEQYF.

The chain recombines TRBV19 with TRBJ1-2, with 7 bases fitting TRBD1. The V gene end was trimmed by 3 bases and the J gene end by 8 bases; junction bases not matched to a gene: 9. Germline loops: CDR1 LNHDA, CDR2 SQIVND (reference sequence). The CDR3 runs 14 residues. The CDR3 here is CASSMKGAGGGYTF. The CDR3 DNA reads as TGTGCCAGTAGTATGAAGGGGGCAGGAGGAGGCTACACCTTC.

The chain joins TRBV20-1 to TRBJ2-7; D possibly matches TRBD1 or TRBD2 (6 bases each). Per germline, CDR1 DFQATT and CDR2 SNEGSKA (reference sequence). This CDR3 has 13 amino acids. Trimming took off 3 bases at V and 7 bases at J, with 16 bases between the two ends. DNA for the CDR3: TGCAGTGCTAGCGGGGGTTTCCAGGGGGAGCAGTACTTC. It yields the protein CSASGGFQGEQYF.

CDR3 region: CASSLAEDSPPYEQYF. In DNA form, the CDR3 reads TGTGCCAGCAGCTTAGCGGAGGACAGCCCCCCCTACGAGCAGTACTTC. V is TRBV19 and J is TRBJ2-7; TRBD1 or TRBD2 may be the D gene (6 bases each). Germline CDR1 LNHDA, CDR2 SQIVND (reference sequence). The CDR3 totals 16 residues. V gave up 9 bases and J gave up 2 bases, with 23 bases separating them.

The J gene is TRBJ2-7, the V gene TRBV9, with D perhaps being TRBD1 or TRBD2 (5 bases each). Deletions cut 4 bases from V and 0 bases from J, with 14 bases between. The germline gives CDR1 SGDLS, CDR2 YYNGEE. CDR3 size: 15 residues. In DNA, the CDR3 is TGTGCCAGCAGCCGGGGCACTACCTCCTCCTACGAGCAGTACTTC. Protein: CASSRGTTSSYEQYF.

CDR3 DNA sequence: TGCGCCAGCAGCACCACTCAGGGGGACACTGAAGCTTTCTTT. Protein: CASSTTQGDTEAFF. The chain couples TRBV5-1 to TRBJ1-1; 7 positions agree with TRBD1. Germline-derived CDR1 and CDR2 are SGHRS and YFSETQ. V lost 4 bases, J lost 3 bases, and 6 bases stayed unmatched. This CDR3 contains 14 residues.

Points on this clonotype: A read error is possible here, since a much larger clone lies one base away. This rearrangement joins TRBV6-4 to TRBJ2-1, with D uncertain. V was shortened by 2 bases and J by 5 bases, with 7 bases between the two germline ends. The CDR3 totals 13 residues. The germline V gene encodes CDR1 MRHNA and CDR2 SNTAGT. The CDR3: CASSDDLHNEQFF. Here the CDR3 DNA reads TGTGCCAGCAGTGACGACTTGCACAATGAGCAGTTCTTC.

This clonotype was recorded a few times. The chain links TRBV7-2 to TRBJ2-7, with no clear D. The CDR3 sequence is 12 residues long. CDR1 SGHTA and CDR2 FQGNSA come from the germline V gene. The ends were cut back, 4 bases at V and 3 bases at J, with 7 bases in the middle. CDR3 protein: CASSSVNYEQYF. The CDR3 nucleotides read TGTGCCAGCAGCTCCGTTAACTACGAGCAGTACTTC.

The chain employs TRBV2 and TRBJ1-2, with D uncertain. CDR1 is SNHLY and CDR2 is FYNNEI in the germline V gene. The CDR3 consists of 13 residues. The V end lost 8 bases, the J end lost 7 bases, and 17 bases lay between the germline ends. Here the CDR3 DNA reads TGTGCCAGCGGTCGATCAGGTTCCCTTGGCTACACCTTC. Its protein product is CASGRSGSLGYTF. The full variable domain, rest sourced from reference TRBV2 and TRBJ1-2, is EPEVTQTPSHQVTQMGQEVILRCVPISNHLYFYWYRQILGQKVEFLVSFYNNEISEKSEIFDDQFSVERPDGSNFTLKIRSTKLEDSAMYFCASGRSGSLGYTFGSGTRLTVV.

This clonotype was seen a handful of times. V gene TRBV20-1 combines with J gene TRBJ2-7; weak D call: TRBD1 (5 bases). The V and J ends lost 0 bases and 0 bases respectively, with 12 bases between them. Germline values: CDR1 DFQATT, CDR2 SNEGSKA (reference sequence). The CDR3 covers 15 residues. Here the CDR3 reads CSARDWVRASYEQYF. As DNA, the CDR3 is TGCAGTGCTAGAGATTGGGTCAGGGCCTCCTACGAGCAGTACTTC.